This section outlines one TCR beta chain sequence together with its context. The target antigen is unknown. Resections from corrective heart surgery supplied the thymus tissue. Congenital heart defects were the reason for the corrective surgery that the donors, healthy Finnish infants, were having. The sample belongs to a study of human thymus T cells. In germline, CDR1 is MRHNA, CDR2 SNTAGT. The V and J ends lost 6 bases and 4 bases, in that order; junction bases with no gene match: 9. This CDR3 is built from 15 residues. Here immunoSEQ multiplex PCR was the method, and the copy in TCRdb shows in-frame clones only, minus some. The sample has some 120,000 clones; 90% to 95% are singletons. Study-level results: Related research has reported that thymic repertoires overlap highly among unrelated individuals. Seemingly biased V and J gene usage marked thymic and blood repertoires.

The chain has TRBV6-4 and TRBJ2-1; TRBD1 matches 7 bases. This clonotype was obtained from a boy under two years old with a congenital heart defect but otherwise immunologically healthy. Specimen: thymus tissue. CDR3 sequence: CASRLVQGMYNEQFF. For the CDR3, the DNA is TGTGCCAGCAGGTTAGTACAGGGGATGTACAATGAGCAGTTCTTC.